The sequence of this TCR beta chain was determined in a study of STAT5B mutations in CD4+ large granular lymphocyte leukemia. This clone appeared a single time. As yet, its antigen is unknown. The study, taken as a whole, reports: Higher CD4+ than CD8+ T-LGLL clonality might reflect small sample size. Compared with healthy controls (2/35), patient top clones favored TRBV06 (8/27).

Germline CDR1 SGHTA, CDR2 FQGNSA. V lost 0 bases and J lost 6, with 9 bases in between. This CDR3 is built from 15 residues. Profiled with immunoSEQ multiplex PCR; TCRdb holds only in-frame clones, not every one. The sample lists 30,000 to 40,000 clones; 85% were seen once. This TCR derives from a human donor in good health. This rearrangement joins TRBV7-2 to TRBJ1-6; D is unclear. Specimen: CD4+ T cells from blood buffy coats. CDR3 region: CASSLARTVNSPLHF. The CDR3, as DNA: TGTGCCAGCAGCTTAGCAAGGACGGTTAATTCACCCCTCCACTTT.